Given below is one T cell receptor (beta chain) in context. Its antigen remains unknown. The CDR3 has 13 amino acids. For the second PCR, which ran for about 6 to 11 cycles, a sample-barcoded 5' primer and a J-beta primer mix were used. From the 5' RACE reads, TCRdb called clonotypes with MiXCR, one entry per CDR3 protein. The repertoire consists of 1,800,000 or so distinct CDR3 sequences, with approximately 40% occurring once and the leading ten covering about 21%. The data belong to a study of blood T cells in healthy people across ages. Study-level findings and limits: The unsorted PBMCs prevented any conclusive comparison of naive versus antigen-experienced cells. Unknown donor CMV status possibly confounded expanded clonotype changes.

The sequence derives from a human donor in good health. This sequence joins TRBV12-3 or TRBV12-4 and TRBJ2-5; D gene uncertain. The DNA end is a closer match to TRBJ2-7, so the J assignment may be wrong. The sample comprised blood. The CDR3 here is CASSLASGTEQYF. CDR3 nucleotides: TGTGCCAGCAGTTTAGCGTCTGGAACCGAGCAGTACTTC.